This entry features one T cell receptor beta chain sequence. Measured with immunoSEQ multiplex PCR; TCRdb has only the in-frame clones, and not every one. The table has 220,000 or so clones, more than 75% seen once. These data are taken from a study of cytomegalovirus exposure and HLA in healthy donors. Separate from the approximately 700-subject first cohort was the approximately 120-subject validation cohort, to which the donors belonged. The CDR3 is 14 residues long. The V gene lost 5 bases and the J gene lost 3 bases, with 11 bases spanning the gap. Germline V gene lookup returns CDR1 SGHVS and CDR2 FNYEAQ.

The rearrangement uses TRBV7-6 and TRBJ1-5; D unresolved. Sequencing was performed on PBMCs. This receptor was taken from a woman aged 18-29 years in good health and CMV-seropositive. CDR3 loop: CASSPGLDNQPQHF. Written as DNA, the CDR3 is TGTGCCAGCAGCCCTGGGCTGGACAATCAGCCCCAGCATTTT.